The 26 T cell receptor beta chains presented below share a single source sample, sequenced in a study of CD8 T cells in Susac syndrome. RNA in amounts of roughly 0.5 to 1 ug was reverse transcribed with random hexamers. TCRdb recomputed calls from the immunoSEQ multiplex PCR reads with MiXCR, one row per CDR3 protein. The sample has about 84,000 distinct CDR3 sequences, just under 95% seen once. Sample: CD8+ T cells from PBMCs. The receptors stem from a human donor in good health.

The J gene is TRBJ2-5, the V gene TRBV20-1; possible D gene TRBD1, 5 bases. From germline, CDR1 is DFQATT and CDR2 SNEGSKA (reference sequence). This CDR3 has 12 residues. With 2 bases removed from V and 5 bases from J, the gap between germline ends came to 9 bases. DNA of the CDR3: TGCAGTGCTAGACTAGGGGTTGAGACCCAGTACTTC. It encodes CSARLGVETQYF.

The V and J genes are TRBV7-9 and TRBJ1-3; no definite D call. Germline CDR1 and CDR2: SEHNR and FQNEAQ (reference sequence). Trimming took off 6 bases at V and 0 bases at J, with 21 bases between the two ends. There are 18 residues in the CDR3. This CDR3 reads CASSRRLVEVISGNTIYF. The CDR3 DNA sequence: TGTGCCAGCAGTCGTCGTCTGGTTGAGGTAATCTCTGGAAACACCATATATTTT. Supplemented by reference TRBV7-9 and TRBJ1-3, the full variable domain reads DTGVSQNPRHKITKRGQNVTFRCDPISEHNRLYWYRQTLGQGPEFLTYFQNEAQLEKSRLLSDRFSAERPKGSFSTLEIQRTEQGDSAMYLCASSRRLVEVISGNTIYFGEGSWLTVV.

V usage is TRBV13 and J usage is TRBJ2-1; possible D gene TRBD2, 6 bases. The CDR3 contains 12 residues. Trimming stripped 7 bases from V and 8 bases from J, with 12 bases between. Germline V gives CDR1 PRHDT, CDR2 FYEKMQ (reference sequence). CDR3 loop: CASTSTGDEQFF. In DNA, the CDR3 is TGTGCCAGCACCTCAACGGGGGATGAGCAGTTCTTC.

The chain combines TRBV2 with TRBJ2-2; tentative D call: TRBD1 (5 bases). Germline V lookup: CDR1 SNHLY, CDR2 FYNNEI. The CDR3 has 17 amino acids. Trimming removed 5 bases from V and 0 bases from J, with 16 bases in between. CDR3 loop: CASSRGRVGTNTGELFF. Written as DNA, the CDR3 is TGTGCCAGCAGTAGGGGCAGGGTCGGCACGAACACCGGGGAGCTGTTTTTT.

The chain links TRBV5-1 to TRBJ1-5; possible D gene TRBD1, 6 bases. The germline V and J ends were trimmed by 0 bases and 1 base, with 8 bases remaining between them. The CDR3 runs to 15 residues. Germline CDR1 and CDR2: SGHRS and YFSETQ. As DNA, the CDR3 is TGCGCCAGCAGCTTGGCGGGGGCAAGCAATCAGCCCCAGCATTTT. Its protein product is CASSLAGASNQPQHF.

This chain joins TRBV6-6 and TRBJ2-7, with a tentative D call TRBD2 (5 bases). Germline CDR1 MNHNY, CDR2 SVGAGI (reference sequence). This CDR3 region has 14 residues. V shed 7 bases and J shed 0 bases, with 13 bases lying between them. The CDR3 spells CASTPRGSSYEQYF. The CDR3 nucleotides are TGTGCCAGCACTCCCCGGGGAAGCTCCTACGAGCAGTACTTC.

In this sample, this clonotype turned up once. V and J are TRBV20-1 and TRBJ1-1; D perhaps matches TRBD1 (6 bases). The CDR3 is 16 amino acids. V was pared by 1 base and J by 1 base, with 16 bases between. Germline V gives CDR1 DFQATT, CDR2 SNEGSKA (reference sequence). In DNA form, the CDR3 reads TGCAGTGCTAGAGGACGGAACAGGGCCTCGAACACTGAAGCTTTCTTT. The encoded protein is CSARGRNRASNTEAFF.

This sequence joins TRBV14 and TRBJ1-2; maybe TRBD1 (5 bases). Trimming cost V 4 bases and J 6 bases, with 12 bases left between them. The CDR3 totals 13 residues. Germline V gene sequence: CDR1 SGHDN, CDR2 FVKESK. The CDR3 reads CASSRQGEHGYTF. DNA of the CDR3: TGTGCCAGCAGCCGCCAGGGTGAACATGGCTACACCTTC.

This chain connects TRBV3-1 to TRBJ2-3, with 8 positions matching TRBD1. The CDR3 contains 15 residues. Germline V lookup: CDR1 LGHDT, CDR2 YNNKEL (reference sequence). The V segment lost 1 base and the J segment 2 bases; nucleotides outside the gene matches: 2. The CDR3 loop reads CASSQGTGHTDTQYF. The CDR3, as DNA: TGTGCCAGCAGCCAAGGGACAGGGCACACAGATACGCAGTATTTT.

The rearrangement links TRBV6-5 to TRBJ2-3; 10 bases fit TRBD1. CDR1 and CDR2 from the germline V gene are MNHEY and SVGAGI. V lost 5 bases, J lost 1 base, and 3 bases stayed unmatched. The CDR3 consists of 15 residues. Here the CDR3 reads CASSPGTGGTDTQYF. The DNA of the CDR3 is TGTGCCAGCAGTCCCGGGACAGGGGGCACAGATACGCAGTATTTT.

This clonotype has only a few counts. The rearrangement links TRBV13 to TRBJ1-1; D gene ambiguous. The V gene's germline CDR1 is PRHDT and CDR2 FYEKMQ (reference sequence). CDR3 length: 14 amino acids. V shed 3 bases and J shed 1 base, with 9 bases lying between them. The CDR3 here is CASSLGRGNTEAFF. As DNA, the CDR3 is TGTGCCAGCAGCTTGGGTCGGGGGAACACTGAAGCTTTCTTT.

This chain joins TRBV3-1 and TRBJ1-6, with D unresolved. The CDR3 length is 14 residues. Between the trimmed V and J ends, which lost 0 bases and 9 bases, there was a span of 9 bases. Per the germline V gene, CDR1 is LGHDT and CDR2 is YNNKEL (reference sequence). The CDR3: CASSQEGKGSPLHF. DNA for the CDR3: TGTGCCAGCAGCCAAGAGGGAAAAGGTTCACCCCTCCACTTT.

The V call is TRBV21-1, the J call TRBJ1-5. TRBV21-1 represents a pseudogene. This CDR3 has 12 amino acids. The CDR3 loop reads CASRLTGQPQHF. The CDR3 bases are TGTGCCAGCAGACTCACGGGCCAGCCCCAGCATTTT.

The chain combines TRBV6-5 with TRBJ2-3; D possibly uses TRBD1 or TRBD2 (5 bases each). Germline CDR1 reads MNHEY; CDR2 reads SVGAGI. The CDR3 sequence is 12 residues long. The CDR3: CTSGTPGDTQYF. CDR3 sequence (DNA): TGTACATCAGGGACCCCAGGAGATACGCAGTATTTT.

V usage is TRBV2 and J usage is TRBJ1-2, with TRBD1 as a possible D gene (6 bases). The germline gives CDR1 SNHLY, CDR2 FYNNEI. The length of the CDR3 is 16 residues. V was cut by 1 base and J by 4 bases, with 16 bases left in between. The CDR3 sequence: CASSEGTGPGPYGYTF. In nucleotides, the CDR3 is TGTGCCAGCAGTGAAGGAACAGGGCCGGGACCCTATGGCTACACCTTC.

V and J are TRBV30 and TRBJ2-1; D is unclear. CDR3 length: 12 residues. Germline V gene data show CDR1 as GTSNPN and CDR2 as SVGIG (reference sequence). The V gene lost 0 bases and the J gene lost 8 bases, with 8 bases spanning the gap. This CDR3 reads CAWSVTGDEQFF. For the CDR3, the DNA is TGTGCCTGGAGTGTAACCGGCGATGAGCAGTTCTTC.

The V and J genes are TRBV13 and TRBJ1-1, with 7 nucleotides matching TRBD1. CDR1 PRHDT and CDR2 FYEKMQ come from the germline V gene (reference sequence). The CDR3 sequence is 15 residues long. The V gene end was trimmed by 3 bases and the J gene end by 5 bases; junction bases not matched to a gene: 9. In DNA form, the CDR3 reads TGTGCCAGCAGCTTGGACAGGACCAGGGGAACTGAAGCTTTCTTT. Protein: CASSLDRTRGTEAFF.

This chain joins TRBV2 and TRBJ1-1; D is perhaps TRBD1 (5 bases). This CDR3 has 14 amino acids. Looked up from germline, CDR1 is SNHLY and CDR2 is FYNNEI. Trimming pared 3 bases from V and 4 bases from J, leaving 12 bases between. This CDR3 is CASSDIRGSTEAFF. CDR3 coding DNA: TGTGCCAGCAGTGACATAAGGGGTAGCACTGAAGCTTTCTTT. The full variable domain, rest sourced from reference TRBV2 and TRBJ1-1, is EPEVTQTPSHQVTQMGQEVILRCVPISNHLYFYWYRQILGQKVEFLVSFYNNEISEKSEIFDDQFSVERPDGSNFTLKIRSTKLEDSAMYFCASSDIRGSTEAFFGQGTRLTVV.

This clonotype has just a few counts. The chain joins TRBV6-5 to TRBJ1-2; no clear D gene. Deletions cut 4 bases from V and 1 base from J, with 7 bases between. This CDR3 region has 13 residues. Germline V CDR1 and CDR2: MNHEY, SVGAGI. DNA of the CDR3: TGTGCCAGCAGTTTGGGCGGTAACTATGGCTACACCTTC. Its protein is CASSLGGNYGYTF.

The chain carries TRBV19 and TRBJ1-1; 9 nucleotides align to TRBD1. CDR1 LNHDA and CDR2 SQIVND come from the germline V gene (reference sequence). The CDR3 totals 14 residues. Unmatched junction bases numbered 2, after V lost 3 bases and J lost 3 bases. The CDR3 spells CASSMGQGYTEAFF. Here the CDR3 DNA reads TGTGCCAGTAGTATGGGACAGGGCTACACTGAAGCTTTCTTT. Full variable domain (rest looked up from reference TRBV19 and TRBJ1-1): DGGITQSPKYLFRKEGQNVTLSCEQNLNHDAMYWYRQDPGQGLRLIYYSQIVNDFQKGDIAEGYSVSREKKESFPLTVTSAQKNPTAFYLCASSMGQGYTEAFFGQGTRLTVV.

The rearrangement joins TRBV14 to TRBJ2-1, with D unclear. CDR3 length equals 17 residues. From germline, CDR1 is SGHDN and CDR2 FVKESK. The V and J ends lost 1 base and 5 bases respectively, with 18 bases between them. CDR3 sequence: CASSQGVWTGRNNEQFF. As DNA, the CDR3 is TGTGCCAGCAGCCAAGGGGTCTGGACGGGTCGTAACAATGAGCAGTTCTTC.

This chain links TRBV7-3 with TRBJ1-1; 8 bases agree with TRBD1. With 2 bases clipped from V and 2 bases from J, the junction kept 4 bases outside the gene matches. Germline V lookup: CDR1 SGHTA, CDR2 FQGTGA. The CDR3 loop spans 15 amino acids. The CDR3 spells CASSLEAGGNTEAFF. The CDR3 nucleotides are TGTGCCAGCAGCTTAGAGGCAGGGGGCAACACTGAAGCTTTCTTT. Supplemented by reference TRBV7-3 and TRBJ1-1, the full variable domain reads GAGVSQTPSNKVTEKGKYVELRCDPISGHTALYWYRQSLGQGPEFLIYFQGTGAADDSGLPNDRFFAVRPEGSVSTLKIQRTERGDSAVYLCASSLEAGGNTEAFFGQGTRLTVV.

V usage is TRBV2 and J usage is TRBJ2-3, with TRBD2 matching over 10 bases. From germline, CDR1 is SNHLY and CDR2 FYNNEI. The CDR3 extends over 16 amino acids. J gave up 2 bases and V 6 bases, and 8 bases lay outside the gene matches. The CDR3 nucleotides are TGTGCCAGCAGGGGCGGACTAGCGGACTACACAGATACGCAGTATTTT. Translating it yields CASRGGLADYTDTQYF.

The chain is built from TRBV6-5 and TRBJ1-1; no definite D call. Germline assignment: CDR1 MNHEY and CDR2 SVGAGI. The CDR3 runs 11 residues. The CDR3 nucleotides are TGTGCGGCAGGCAGGAACACTGAAGCTTTCTTT. Translated: CAAGRNTEAFF.

This chain links TRBV7-9 with TRBJ2-7, with 9 bases identical to TRBD1. V was pared by 5 bases and J by 5 bases, with 7 bases of the junction left unmatched. The CDR3 spans 14 residues. Germline V gives CDR1 SEHNR, CDR2 FQNEAQ (reference sequence). The CDR3: CASSRTGQGDEQYF. The CDR3 region has the DNA TGTGCCAGCAGCCGCACGGGACAGGGAGACGAGCAGTACTTC.

This chain connects TRBV6-5 to TRBJ1-2, with D perhaps TRBD1 (5 bases). CDR1 is MNHEY, CDR2 SVGAGI, per germline. CDR3 size: 15 residues. V lost 2 bases and J 6 bases, leaving 16 bases between the germline ends. The CDR3 protein is CASSYGEGSSDGYTF. The CDR3 DNA reads TGTGCCAGCAGTTACGGGGAGGGGAGTAGTGATGGCTACACCTTC.